The 26 T cell receptor beta chains listed next were all sequenced from one sample in a study of T cells in localized non-small cell lung cancer. Measured with immunoSEQ multiplex PCR; TCRdb has only the in-frame clones, and not every one. The sample lists a few thousand clones; approximately 29% were seen once. Sequenced here: normal lung tissue next to the tumor, sampled before any cancer treatment. These receptors were taken from a woman aged 40 to 75 with stage II squamous cell lung carcinoma.

The chain carries TRBV29-1 and TRBJ2-2; 7 bases are shared with TRBD1. The V gene's germline CDR1 is SQVTM and CDR2 ANQGSEA. Unmatched junction bases numbered 14, after V lost 4 bases and J lost 9 bases. The CDR3 consists of 15 residues. As DNA, the CDR3 is TGCAGCGTTGGGTCTGCAGGGGGTCAGTACCGGGAGCTGTTTTTT. This gives the protein CSVGSAGGQYRELFF.

This clone was seen more than once but under ten times. The CDR3 DNA reads as TGTGCCAGCAGCTTATTGTCAACGTTGGGCACGGGAAAGTACTTC. Translating gives CASSLLSTLGTGKYF. The gene calls are TRBV11-3 and TRBJ2-7, with D possibly matching TRBD2 (5 bases). Germline V CDR1 and CDR2: SGHNT, YENEEA. V dropped 2 bases and J dropped 11 bases, with 22 bases sitting between them. This CDR3 region has 15 residues.

The CDR3 nucleotides are TGTGCCAGCAGCAGGGCCACAGATACGCAGTATTTT. Residues: CASSRATDTQYF. The J gene is TRBJ2-3, the V gene TRBV6-8; possible D gene TRBD1, 5 bases. The CDR3 has 12 amino acids. CDR1 and CDR2 (germline): MNHGY, SAAAGT. V dropped 6 bases and J dropped 2 bases, with 6 bases sitting between them.

This rearrangement joins TRBV9 to TRBJ1-1; tentatively, D is TRBD1 (5 bases). The germline V and J ends were trimmed by 0 bases and 5 bases, with 8 bases remaining between them. CDR3 length: 13 amino acids. Germline V CDR1 and CDR2: SGDLS, YYNGEE. DNA of the CDR3: TGTGCCAGCAGCGTAGTCCAGGGAACTGAAGCTTTCTTT. Amino acids: CASSVVQGTEAFF.

The chain links TRBV6-8 to TRBJ1-1, with TRBD1 matching 7 bases. After removal of 7 bases from V and 2 bases from J, the junction contained 7 bases not matched to a gene. The CDR3 runs 14 residues. Looked up from germline, CDR1 is MNHGY and CDR2 is SAAAGT. The CDR3 coding sequence is TGTGCCAGCAACCTGGGACAGACAAACACTGAAGCTTTCTTT. This gives the protein CASNLGQTNTEAFF.

This clone was picked up a small number of times. The gene calls are TRBV11-3 and TRBJ1-1, with D possibly being TRBD1 (5 bases). V was trimmed by 2 bases and J by 11 bases, leaving 18 bases between them. Germline loops: CDR1 SGHNT, CDR2 YENEEA. The CDR3 totals 14 residues. CDR3 bases: TGTGCCAGCAGCTTATCGTGGGGCGGGGTAGGGGCTTTCTTT. This encodes CASSLSWGGVGAFF. The full variable domain, rest sourced from reference TRBV11-3 and TRBJ1-1, is EAGVVQSPRYKIIEKKQPVAFWCNPISGHNTLYWYLQNLGQGPELLIRYENEEAVDDSQLPKDRFSAERLKGVDSTLKIQPAELGDSAVYLCASSLSWGGVGAFFGQGTRLTVV.

This clone rates as large. The rearrangement links TRBV11-3 to TRBJ2-1; 10 bases align to TRBD2. Germline V gene sequence: CDR1 SGHNT, CDR2 YENEEA. The CDR3 consists of 15 residues. V trimming: 3 bases; J trimming: 6 bases; junction bases outside the gene matches: 5. CDR3 amino acids: CASSFGAGGINEQFF. The CDR3 DNA reads as TGTGCCAGCAGCTTCGGAGCGGGAGGGATCAATGAGCAGTTCTTC.

The sample holds a few counts of this clone. J is TRBJ1-2 and V is TRBV30, with a tentative D call TRBD1 (5 bases). CDR3 size: 15 residues. The V end lost 3 bases, the J end lost 0 bases, and 14 bases lay between the germline ends. The germline gives CDR1 GTSNPN, CDR2 SVGIG (reference sequence). The CDR3 spells CAWSRSQGANYGYTF. The CDR3 region has the DNA TGTGCCTGGAGCAGAAGTCAGGGAGCTAACTATGGCTACACCTTC.

CDR3 amino acids: CASSEELVYRGGTMNTEAFF. DNA for the CDR3: TGTGCCAGCAGTGAAGAACTTGTATACAGGGGGGGGACTATGAACACTGAAGCTTTCTTT. The rearrangement links TRBV6-1 to TRBJ1-1, with 8 nucleotides matching TRBD1. The CDR3 has 20 residues. CDR1 MNHNS and CDR2 SASEGT come from the germline V gene. The junction had 16 bases not matched to a gene; V was cut back by 1 base and J by 0 bases.

This clone was found once. CDR3 DNA: TGTGCCAGTCTCAGGTCTGGGGCCAACGTCCTGACTTTC. As protein: CASLRSGANVLTF. The V gene is TRBV19, the J gene TRBJ2-6; D is ambiguous. Trimming shortened V by 8 bases and J by 1 base, and 6 bases separated the two germline ends. Germline CDR1 LNHDA, CDR2 SQIVND (reference sequence). This CDR3 comprises 13 residues.

V and J are TRBV11-3 and TRBJ2-7; tentatively, D is TRBD2 (5 bases). The CDR3 extends over 17 amino acids. V was cut by 5 bases and J by 1 base, with 21 bases left in between. CDR1 SGHNT and CDR2 YENEEA come from the germline V gene. CDR3 DNA sequence: TGTGCCAGCAGCCCTGAGGGCTGGAGCGGAGGTTCCTACGAGCAGTACTTC. It translates to CASSPEGWSGGSYEQYF.

This clone was seen only once. The chain links TRBV30 to TRBJ1-5; no firm D call. This CDR3 comprises 16 residues. The V end lost 5 bases, the J end lost 4 bases, and 21 bases lay between the germline ends. The germline V gene has CDR1 GTSNPN and CDR2 SVGIG (reference sequence). The CDR3 loop is CAWGPGYLTRNQPQHF. The DNA of the CDR3 is TGTGCCTGGGGTCCGGGTTACCTAACACGGAATCAGCCCCAGCATTTT.

This clone has more than one count but fewer than ten. V is TRBV11-3 and J is TRBJ1-2, with 8 bases that match TRBD1. Per the germline V gene, CDR1 is SGHNT and CDR2 is YENEEA. Trimming took 3 bases from V and 4 from J; bases not matched to a gene: 7. The CDR3 covers 15 residues. The CDR3 region is CASSLPTGGAYGYTF. The CDR3 coding sequence is TGTGCCAGCAGCTTGCCCACAGGGGGGGCCTATGGCTACACCTTC.

This clone rates as medium-sized. The chain couples TRBV9 to TRBJ2-7; TRBD2 might be the D (5 bases). V lost 7 bases and J lost 2, with 13 bases in between. CDR3 length: 13 residues. CDR1 is SGDLS, CDR2 YYNGEE, per germline. The CDR3 nucleotides read TGTGCCAGCGTCACGCTAGCCGCCTACGAGCAGTACTTC. Its translation is CASVTLAAYEQYF.

The chain joins TRBV7-1 to TRBJ2-6; D ambiguous. TRBV7-1 is known as an ORF, though its function is uncertain. The CDR3 sequence is 15 residues long. V was cut by 1 base and J by 4 bases, with 8 bases left in between. The CDR3 sequence: CASSSGFGGANVLTF. The CDR3 region has the DNA TGTGCCAGCAGCTCAGGGTTCGGCGGGGCCAACGTCCTGACTTTC.

Only a few counts were recorded for this clone. The sample contains more than one DNA sequence encoding this CDR3. The CDR3 protein is CAWSGGGVETQYF. The DNA for the CDR3 is TGTGCCTGGAGTGGAGGGGGCGTGGAGACCCAGTACTTC. The genes are TRBV30 and TRBJ2-5, with TRBD1 matching 7 bases. The germline gives CDR1 GTSNPN, CDR2 SVGIG (reference sequence). With V trimmed by 1 base and J by 5 bases, 4 bases remained unmatched. The CDR3 is 13 amino acids. The full variable domain, completed using reference TRBV30 and TRBJ2-5, is SQTIHQWPATLVQPVGSPLSLECTVEGTSNPNLYWYRQAAGRGLQLLFYSVGIGQISSEVPQNLSASRPQDRQFILSSKKLLLSDSGFYLCAWSGGGVETQYFGPGTRLLVL.

The V and J genes are TRBV10-2 and TRBJ1-1, with a weak D call TRBD1 (5 bases). V was pared by 0 bases and J by 4 bases, with 15 bases between. Germline values: CDR1 WSHSY, CDR2 SAAADI. CDR3 length equals 16 residues. Here the CDR3 reads CASSESGRQWSTEAFF. As DNA, the CDR3 is TGCGCCAGCAGTGAGTCGGGACGGCAGTGGAGCACTGAAGCTTTCTTT.

This chain joins TRBV18 and TRBJ2-7; weak D call: TRBD2 (5 bases). The CDR3 consists of 13 residues. CDR1 is KGHSH and CDR2 is LQKENI in the germline V gene. The V and J ends lost 6 bases and 5 bases respectively, with 14 bases between them. CDR3 in amino acids: CASSPLASDEQYF. The CDR3 nucleotides are TGTGCCAGCTCGCCTCTAGCCTCGGACGAGCAGTACTTC.

This sequence joins TRBV9 and TRBJ1-1; TRBD1 might be the D (5 bases). The CDR3 consists of 13 residues. V lost 4 bases, J lost 3 bases, and 10 bases lay in between. CDR1 is SGDLS and CDR2 is YYNGEE in the germline V gene. CDR3 in amino acids: CASSQGTDTEAFF. The CDR3 DNA sequence: TGTGCCAGCAGCCAGGGAACGGACACTGAAGCTTTCTTT.

This clone was counted between two and nine times. The rearrangement joins TRBV9 to TRBJ2-7, with no clear D. V lost 4 bases and J lost 0, with 8 bases in between. The CDR3 sequence is 13 residues long. CDR1 and CDR2 from the germline V gene are SGDLS and YYNGEE. The CDR3 coding sequence is TGTGCCAGCAGCCATTCGAGCTCCTACGAGCAGTACTTC. Encoded protein: CASSHSSSYEQYF.

This clone was seen only a few times. The CDR3 nucleotides are TGTGCCAGCAGCTCACGGGACTCTGTACAAGAGACCCAGTACTTC. Translated: CASSSRDSVQETQYF. V is TRBV11-3 and J is TRBJ2-5; TRBD2 is a possible D gene (6 bases). The CDR3 contains 15 residues. With 4 bases removed from V and 2 bases from J, the gap between germline ends came to 14 bases. The germline V gene has CDR1 SGHNT and CDR2 YENEEA.

V usage is TRBV4-1 and J usage is TRBJ2-7; 13 positions agree with TRBD2. The CDR3 sequence is 17 residues long. Germline values: CDR1 MGHRA, CDR2 YSYEKL. Trimming at V came to 1 base and at J to 2 bases, leaving 5 bases not matched to a gene. CDR3 region: CASSQGTGTSGTYEQYF. The CDR3 bases are TGCGCCAGCAGCCAAGGAACCGGGACTAGCGGGACCTACGAGCAGTACTTC.

V is TRBV6-7 and J is TRBJ2-7, with TRBD2 identical over 8 bases. TRBV6-7 is reported as an ORF; its role is uncertain. The J segment lost 3 bases and the V segment lost 7 bases, leaving 11 bases of the junction unmatched. This CDR3 region has 15 residues. CDR3 region: CASTPGLGPFYEQYF. Written as DNA, the CDR3 is TGTGCCAGCACTCCGGGACTAGGGCCGTTCTACGAGCAGTACTTC.

A few counts support this clone. The chain links TRBV6-8 to TRBJ1-6, with 8 bases identical to TRBD1. CDR1 is MNHGY, CDR2 SAAAGT, per germline. The CDR3 loop spans 12 amino acids. Written as DNA, the CDR3 is TGTGGCGCGAGACAGGGGACTTCACCCCTCCACTTT. Translation: CGARQGTSPLHF.

The rearrangement uses TRBV6-8 and TRBJ2-1; D call uncertain. CDR1 MNHGY and CDR2 SAAAGT come from the germline V gene. This CDR3 comprises 12 residues. Between the trimmed V and J ends, which lost 5 bases and 9 bases, there was a span of 11 bases. CDR3 DNA: TGTGCCAGCAGTGTTGAGCCTCGTGAGCAGTTCTTC. Translated: CASSVEPREQFF.

The gene calls are TRBV28 and TRBJ1-2, with TRBD1 identical over 9 bases. Per germline, CDR1 MDHEN and CDR2 SYDVKM. Trimming removed 2 bases from V and 5 bases from J; junction bases left unmatched: 3. The CDR3 consists of 14 residues. In DNA form, the CDR3 reads TGTGCCAGCAGTTTAGTGACAGGGGGTTATGGCTACACCTTC. This codes for CASSLVTGGYGYTF.